This T cell receptor (beta chain) was documented in a study of T cell responses to AZD1222 COVID-19 vaccine. Only one count was recorded for this clone. Libraries were prepared by immunoSEQ multiplex PCR; TCRdb keeps only in-frame clonotypes and omits some of them. Of fewer than 85,000 clones detected, around four fifths appear once; the ten largest clones hold about 1.3%. The CDR3 totals 15 residues. Germline V gene data show CDR1 as MRHNA and CDR2 as SNTAGT. V lost 0 bases, J lost 2 bases, and 10 bases lay in between. The material sequenced was peripheral blood, taken 28 days after the second AZD1222 dose. V and J are TRBV6-4 and TRBJ1-1; possible D gene TRBD1, 5 bases. The origin of this receptor is an adult who received the AZD1222 COVID-19 vaccine. Here the CDR3 reads CASSDSNQGNTEAFF. The CDR3 nucleotides read TGTGCCAGCAGTGACTCGAACCAGGGTAACACTGAAGCTTTCTTT.